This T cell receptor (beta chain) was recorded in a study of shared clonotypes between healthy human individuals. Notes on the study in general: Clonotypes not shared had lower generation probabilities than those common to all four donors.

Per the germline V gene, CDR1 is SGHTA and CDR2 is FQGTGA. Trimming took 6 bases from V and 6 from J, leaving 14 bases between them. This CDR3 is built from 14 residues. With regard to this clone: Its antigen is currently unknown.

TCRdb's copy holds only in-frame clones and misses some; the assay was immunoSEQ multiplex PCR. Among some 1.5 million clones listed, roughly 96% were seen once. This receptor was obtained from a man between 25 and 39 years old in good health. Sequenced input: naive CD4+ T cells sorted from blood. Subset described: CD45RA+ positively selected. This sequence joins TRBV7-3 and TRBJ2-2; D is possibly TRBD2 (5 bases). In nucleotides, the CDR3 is TGTGCCAGCAGTTCGGAAGGACTTCCCGGGGAGCTGTTTTTT. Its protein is CASSSEGLPGELFF.